Reported below is one T cell receptor beta chain. Seattle patient enrollment occurred during active infection, with longitudinal follow-up thereafter. This sample was taken from a study of blood T cell repertoires in COVID-19. Study-wide context: Samples representing acute and convalescent COVID-19 were sourced from the United States, Italy and Spain. T cells, B-cell-depleted T cells, or PBMCs provided the cDNA or gDNA that served as material.

Per the study methods: Counts of nucleated cells, estimated from reference gene primer amplification, were obtained. Assay used: immunoSEQ multiplex PCR; TCRdb lists only in-frame clones, some missing. V and J calls and clone size come straight from that table; D and trimming were deduced from the DNA. The sample carries 210,000 or so clones, approximately 80% recorded once. Germline loops: CDR1 WNHNN, CDR2 SYGVQD (reference sequence). CDR3 length equals 14 residues. J was trimmed by 4 bases and V by 7 bases; bases with no gene match: 7. The chain employs TRBV10-1 and TRBJ2-1, with 7 bases fitting TRBD1. The TCR was taken from a woman older than 75 with COVID-19, enrolled during active disease. Sequencing input: peripheral blood. The CDR3 spells CASKEDRIYNEQFF. The CDR3 DNA follows: TGCGCCAGCAAAGAGGACAGGATATACAATGAGCAGTTCTTC.